These T cell receptor beta chains were read from a single sample in a study of blood T cell repertoires in COVID-19. The method was immunoSEQ multiplex PCR; TCRdb's version includes in-frame clones alone and lacks a portion of them. The sample contains some 300,000 clones, 88% of which appear only once. The sequenced material came from peripheral blood. These receptors were collected from a woman aged 25 to 39 who had recovered from COVID-19. Each CDR3 is given with its conserved first and last residue. The order of the fields is D gene, V gene, clone size, J gene, CDR3 protein, CDR3 DNA. The D gene is left open where the match is weak. Part of the rows lack a size; the others show once, few, many or a class for expanded clones.

d_call: TRBD1; v_call: TRBV28; clone_size: NA; j_call: TRBJ2-7; cdr3_aa: CASSPRTGVYEQYF; cdr3_nt: TGTGCCAGCAGTCCTCGGACAGGGGTCTACGAGCAGTACTTC
d_call: NA; v_call: TRBV5-1; clone_size: few; j_call: TRBJ2-7; cdr3_aa: CASSSMTGYPYEQYF; cdr3_nt: TGCGCCAGCAGCTCAATGACAGGTTACCCCTACGAGCAGTACTTC
d_call: TRBD1; v_call: TRBV11-2; clone_size: NA; j_call: TRBJ1-5; cdr3_aa: CASSLNRGGNQPQHF; cdr3_nt: TGTGCCAGCAGCTTAAACAGGGGCGGCAATCAGCCCCAGCATTTT
d_call: NA; v_call: TRBV7-9; clone_size: NA; j_call: TRBJ1-1; cdr3_aa: CASSLMEDTEAFF; cdr3_nt: TGTGCCAGCAGCTTAATGGAGGACACTGAAGCTTTCTTT
d_call: TRBD1; v_call: TRBV5-6; clone_size: NA; j_call: TRBJ2-7; cdr3_aa: CASSLSQGVYEQYF; cdr3_nt: TGTGCCAGCAGCTTGAGCCAGGGGGTCTACGAGCAGTACTTC
d_call: TRBD2; v_call: TRBV5-4; clone_size: NA; j_call: TRBJ2-3; cdr3_aa: CASSRGTSGATDTQYF; cdr3_nt: TGTGCCAGCAGCCGGGGGACTAGCGGGGCCACAGATACGCAGTATTTT
d_call: TRBD2; v_call: TRBV7-3; clone_size: NA; j_call: TRBJ2-5; cdr3_aa: CASSSGLAGGQETQYF; cdr3_nt: TGTGCCAGCAGCTCCGGGCTAGCGGGGGGGCAAGAGACCCAGTACTTC
d_call: TRBD2; v_call: TRBV28; clone_size: NA; j_call: TRBJ2-3; cdr3_aa: CASSLWGMRAGAGTDTQYF; cdr3_nt: TGTGCCAGCAGTTTATGGGGAATGCGGGCGGGAGCGGGGACAGATACGCAGTATTTT
d_call: NA; v_call: TRBV5-1; clone_size: NA; j_call: TRBJ1-2; cdr3_aa: CASSLEPGAGYGYTF; cdr3_nt: TGCGCCAGCAGCTTGGAGCCGGGCGCGGGCTATGGCTACACCTTC
d_call: NA; v_call: TRBV7-8; clone_size: NA; j_call: TRBJ1-1; cdr3_aa: CASSFRPRRMNTEAFF; cdr3_nt: TGTGCCAGCAGCTTTAGGCCCAGGAGGATGAACACTGAAGCTTTCTTT
d_call: NA; v_call: TRBV6-2/TRBV6-3; clone_size: NA; j_call: TRBJ1-6; cdr3_aa: CASSYRGLRGSPLHF; cdr3_nt: TGTGCCAGCAGTTATCGCGGGTTGAGAGGTTCACCCCTCCACTTT
d_call: NA; v_call: TRBV4-1; clone_size: once; j_call: TRBJ1-1; cdr3_aa: CASRTRLQGNTEAFF; cdr3_nt: TGCGCCAGCAGAACGAGATTACAGGGGAACACTGAAGCTTTCTTT
d_call: TRBD2; v_call: TRBV30; clone_size: NA; j_call: TRBJ2-3; cdr3_aa: CAWTSGADTQYF; cdr3_nt: TGTGCCTGGACTAGCGGAGCAGATACGCAGTATTTT
d_call: NA; v_call: TRBV6-5; clone_size: NA; j_call: TRBJ2-5; cdr3_aa: CASSYSSPQETQYF; cdr3_nt: TGTGCCAGCAGTTATAGCAGCCCCCAAGAGACCCAGTACTTC
d_call: NA; v_call: TRBV5-8; clone_size: NA; j_call: TRBJ1-2; cdr3_aa: CASSWRGGYGYTF; cdr3_nt: TGTGCCAGCAGCTGGAGGGGGGGATATGGCTACACCTTC
d_call: NA; v_call: TRBV6-5; clone_size: NA; j_call: TRBJ1-4; cdr3_aa: CASSSQYRVINEKLFF; cdr3_nt: TGTGCCAGCAGTTCTCAATACAGGGTCATCAATGAAAAACTGTTTTTT
d_call: NA; v_call: TRBV28; clone_size: NA; j_call: TRBJ1-2; cdr3_aa: CASSMGRTNYGYTF; cdr3_nt: TGTGCCAGCAGTATGGGCAGAACAAACTATGGCTACACCTTC
d_call: NA; v_call: TRBV27; clone_size: NA; j_call: TRBJ2-1; cdr3_aa: CASSIRTVNEQFF; cdr3_nt: TGTGCCAGCAGCATTAGGACAGTCAATGAGCAGTTCTTC
d_call: TRBD1; v_call: TRBV5-1; clone_size: NA; j_call: TRBJ2-2; cdr3_aa: CASSLAGQGHAGELFF; cdr3_nt: TGCGCCAGCAGCTTGGCCGGACAGGGCCACGCCGGGGAGCTGTTTTTT
d_call: NA; v_call: TRBV12-5; clone_size: NA; j_call: TRBJ2-2; cdr3_aa: CASGLVTNTGELFF; cdr3_nt: TGTGCTAGTGGTTTGGTTACGAACACCGGGGAGCTGTTTTTT
d_call: NA; v_call: TRBV3-1/TRBV3-2; clone_size: NA; j_call: TRBJ1-5; cdr3_aa: CASSQRGGNQPQHF; cdr3_nt: TGTGCCAGCAGCCAGAGGGGGGGGAATCAGCCCCAGCATTTT
d_call: NA; v_call: TRBV5-1; clone_size: many; j_call: TRBJ2-5; cdr3_aa: CASSQTGHQETQYF; cdr3_nt: TGCGCCAGCAGCCAGACAGGTCACCAAGAGACCCAGTACTTC
d_call: NA; v_call: TRBV2; clone_size: few; j_call: TRBJ1-2; cdr3_aa: CASIGGYNYGYTF; cdr3_nt: TGTGCCAGCATTGGCGGTTATAACTATGGCTACACCTTC
d_call: NA; v_call: TRBV7-8; clone_size: NA; j_call: TRBJ1-6; cdr3_aa: CASRDRRLPNSPLHF; cdr3_nt: TGTGCCAGCAGGGACAGAAGGCTGCCTAATTCACCCCTCCACTTT
d_call: TRBD1; v_call: TRBV6-1; clone_size: NA; j_call: TRBJ1-2; cdr3_aa: CASSETGGVLTF; cdr3_nt: TGTGCCAGCAGTGAGACAGGGGGCGTACTCACCTTC
d_call: NA; v_call: TRBV7-3; clone_size: NA; j_call: TRBJ1-1; cdr3_aa: CASSSRGSSVAEAFF; cdr3_nt: TGTGCCAGCAGCTCTAGAGGGAGTTCGGTCGCTGAAGCTTTCTTT
d_call: TRBD2; v_call: TRBV10-3; clone_size: NA; j_call: TRBJ2-5; cdr3_aa: CAISEDPTSARQETQYF; cdr3_nt: TGTGCCATCAGTGAGGACCCGACTAGCGCGAGGCAAGAGACCCAGTACTTC
d_call: TRBD2; v_call: TRBV28; clone_size: few; j_call: TRBJ2-5; cdr3_aa: CASSLGASGGARQYF; cdr3_nt: TGTGCCAGCAGTTTAGGGGCTAGCGGGGGGGCTCGGCAGTACTTC
d_call: TRBD1; v_call: TRBV2; clone_size: NA; j_call: TRBJ2-7; cdr3_aa: CASSEWTGDYEQYF; cdr3_nt: TGTGCCAGCAGTGAGTGGACAGGGGACTACGAGCAGTACTTC